These T cell receptor beta chains were read from a single sample in a study of control samples from healthy donors and cancer patients. The repertoire was sequenced with immunoSEQ multiplex PCR; TCRdb's copy has only in-frame clones and lacks some. The sample has roughly 200,000 clones, approximately 91% seen once. Sequencing was performed on blood. The receptors derive from a man aged 30 to 45 in good health. CDR3s include the opening cysteine and the closing phenylalanine or tryptophan. The D gene is left open where the match is weak. A row's size may be missing; if present it is once, few, many or a size class.

abundance,j_gene,v_gene,d_gene,CDR3nt,CDR3aa
-,TRBJ1-2,TRBV19,-,TGTGCCAGTGGGTCATTAGGGGCTCTAAACTATGGCTACACCTTC,CASGSLGALNYGYTF
-,TRBJ2-7,TRBV5-1,TRBD1,TGCGCCAGCAGCTCGACAGGGGAAATCTCCTACGAGCAGTACTTC,CASSSTGEISYEQYF
few,TRBJ2-2,TRBV15,-,TGTGCCACCAGCAGAGACCGTACCGGGGAGCTGTTTTTT,CATSRDRTGELFF
-,TRBJ2-2,TRBV30,-,TGTGCCTGGAGCAAAGACTGGGCCACCGGGGAGCTGTTTTTT,CAWSKDWATGELFF
-,TRBJ1-6,TRBV27,-,TGTGCCAGCCGTATTAACCAGGGAACAGGTTCACCCCTCCACTTT,CASRINQGTGSPLHF
-,TRBJ1-2,TRBV7-8,-,TGTGCCAGCAGCTTTCTGTCCCAGGGCGCCTATGGCTACACCTTC,CASSFLSQGAYGYTF
-,TRBJ1-3,TRBV5-1,-,TGCGCCAGCAGCTTGGAACCAGGGATGTCTGGAAACACCATATATTTT,CASSLEPGMSGNTIYF
-,TRBJ1-4,TRBV19,-,TGTGCCAGTAGCCCCCAAATATGGGGGACTAATGAAAAACTGTTTTTT,CASSPQIWGTNEKLFF
-,TRBJ2-7,TRBV5-3,TRBD2,TGTGCCAGAAGTCGACTAGCGGGGGGGCCCGAGTCCTACGAGCAGTACTTC,CARSRLAGGPESYEQYF
-,TRBJ2-7,TRBV6-2/TRBV6-3,-,TGTGCCAGCAGTTACTCAATTCGGGCAGGGATCAACGAGCAGTACTTC,CASSYSIRAGINEQYF
-,TRBJ1-2,TRBV2,-,TGTGCCAGCAGTCCTGGGATCTATGGCTACACCTTC,CASSPGIYGYTF
-,TRBJ1-5,TRBV6-6,TRBD1,TGTGCCAGCAGCTTGGGACGACAGGGAATTGGAAGAGGCAATCAGCCCCAGCATTTT,CASSLGRQGIGRGNQPQHF
once,TRBJ1-2,TRBV3-1/TRBV3-2,TRBD1,TGTGCCAGCAGCCCCTGGACAGGGGGCGCTTCGAGCGGCTACACCTTC,CASSPWTGGASSGYTF
-,TRBJ2-7,TRBV6-2/TRBV6-3,-,TGTGCCAGCAGCTCGCTTACAAACTTTGCAACTGAGGACAGTTTCTCCTACGAGCAGTACTTC,CASSSLTNFATEDSFSYEQYF
-,TRBJ2-7,TRBV18,-,TGTGCCAGCTCACCCGGCCAGGTAGGGGTGGGGGAGCAGTACTTC,CASSPGQVGVGEQYF
-,TRBJ2-1,TRBV7-9,-,TGTGCCAGCAGCCTCAGGGGAAGCTCCTACAATGAGCAGTTCTTC,CASSLRGSSYNEQFF
-,TRBJ2-3,TRBV5-5,TRBD2,TGTGCCAGCAGCTTCTTAGCGGGGGGGCGGGGAGATACGCAGTATTTT,CASSFLAGGRGDTQYF
-,TRBJ2-2,TRBV4-1,TRBD2,TGCGCCAGCAGCCACGGACCGCGGGGGACCGGGGAGCTGTTTTTT,CASSHGPRGTGELFF
once,TRBJ2-5,TRBV10-3,-,TGTGCCTCCTCTATGGGGGAGACCCAGTACTTC,CASSMGETQYF
-,TRBJ2-2,TRBV27,-,TGTGCCAGCAATATGGGACTTGACAGAGGGGAGCTGTTTTTT,CASNMGLDRGELFF
-,TRBJ1-4,TRBV16,TRBD1,TGTGCCAGCAGCCATATCAAAACGGGACAGCCAACTAATGAAAAACTGTTTTTT,CASSHIKTGQPTNEKLFF
-,TRBJ1-3,TRBV18,-,TGTGCCAGCTCACGGGACGAAACTGGAAACACCATATATTTT,CASSRDETGNTIYF
-,TRBJ2-7,TRBV6-5,TRBD2,TGTGCCAGCAGACTAGCGGGGCCAGCGGTGGAGCAGTACTTC,CASRLAGPAVEQYF
few,TRBJ1-2,TRBV9,-,TGTGCCAGCAGCGTACGAGGGGACTATGGCTACACCTTC,CASSVRGDYGYTF
-,TRBJ2-3,TRBV6-1,-,TGTGCCAGCAGTGAAACGCCTAGCAGGGATACGCAGTATTTT,CASSETPSRDTQYF
-,TRBJ2-7,TRBV11-1,TRBD1,TGTGCCAGCAGCACACAAGACAGGGGGTCCTACGAGCAGTACTTC,CASSTQDRGSYEQYF
-,TRBJ2-7,TRBV21-1,-,TGTGCCAGCAGCATTCCGGGACAGGGAGACTACGAGCAGTACTTC,CASSIPGQGDYEQYF
-,TRBJ1-6,TRBV4-1,-,TGCGCCAGCAGCCAAGACGGGCAGGGCTATTCACCCCTCCACTTT,CASSQDGQGYSPLHF
-,TRBJ1-5,TRBV5-6,-,TGTGCCAGCAGCTTATGGGGCTGGGGTCAGCCCCAGCATTTT,CASSLWGWGQPQHF
-,TRBJ2-3,TRBV5-1,TRBD2,TGCGCCAGTACACCCGCGACGGGGGGGTACACAGATACGCAGTATTTT,CASTPATGGYTDTQYF
-,TRBJ1-2,TRBV18,-,TGTGCCAGCTCACCATCGGGGACTAACTATGGCTACACCTTC,CASSPSGTNYGYTF
-,TRBJ1-2,TRBV5-4,TRBD1,TGTGCCAGCAACAGACAGGGGTCTAACTATGGCTACACCTTC,CASNRQGSNYGYTF
-,TRBJ2-3,TRBV19,-,TGTGCCAGTAGTATAGGAGGGGTAGGGGCCGCCACAGATACGCAGTATTTT,CASSIGGVGAATDTQYF
-,TRBJ1-5,TRBV11-2,-,TGTGCCAGCAGCTTAGATCCAGGGCACGGTCAGCCCCAGCATTTT,CASSLDPGHGQPQHF
once,TRBJ2-3,TRBV14,-,TGTGCCAGCAGCCGAGACGTTTCTACGCAGTATTTT,CASSRDVSTQYF
-,TRBJ2-7,TRBV3-1/TRBV3-2,TRBD2,TGTGCCAGCAGCCCCCGACTAGCGGGGACGGACGAGCAGTACTTC,CASSPRLAGTDEQYF
-,TRBJ1-1,TRBV29-1,-,TGCAGCGTTCAGACGATGCTCGGAAACACTGAAGCTTTCTTT,CSVQTMLGNTEAFF
-,TRBJ2-7,TRBV18,-,TGTGCCAGCTCACCAATCAATCTTGCCTACGAGCAGTACTTC,CASSPINLAYEQYF
once,TRBJ2-3,TRBV11-2,-,TGTGCCAGCAGCTTATTCCCCGTGGGCGGGAACTGGGAGACGCAGTATTTT,CASSLFPVGGNWETQYF
-,TRBJ1-3,TRBV30,-,TGTGCCTGGTCTCTCCCCTCTGGAAACACCATATATTTT,CAWSLPSGNTIYF
-,TRBJ2-3,TRBV12-3/TRBV12-4,-,TGTGCCAGCAGTTTCGAGTCAGATACGCAGTATTTT,CASSFESDTQYF
-,TRBJ1-3,TRBV6-6,-,TGTGCCAGCAGCGGTATTCGCTCTGGAAACACCATATATTTT,CASSGIRSGNTIYF
once,TRBJ1-2,TRBV6-2/TRBV6-3,-,TGTGCCAGCAGTTACCCCGAGGGGACCATGTATGGCTACACCTTC,CASSYPEGTMYGYTF
-,TRBJ1-5,TRBV6-5,-,TGTGCCAGCAGACACCCAGGCGGGAACAATCAGCCCCAGCATTTT,CASRHPGGNNQPQHF
once,TRBJ1-5,TRBV2,-,TGTGCCAGCAGTGAGTTGGTCAGGGGCAATCAGCCCCAGCATTTT,CASSELVRGNQPQHF
-,TRBJ2-1,TRBV14,TRBD2,TGTGCCAGCAGCCGGCTACGCGGGGGGGGGAACAATGAGCAGTTCTTC,CASSRLRGGGNNEQFF
-,TRBJ2-1,TRBV7-2,-,TGTGCCAGCAGCTTAGCCGGCGGGGTCAATGAGCAGTTCTTC,CASSLAGGVNEQFF
-,TRBJ1-5,TRBV25-1,-,TGTGCCAGCAGTGACGGGATGGGAAGTAGCAATCAGCCCCAGCATTTT,CASSDGMGSSNQPQHF
-,TRBJ1-2,TRBV19,-,TGTGCCAGTAGTATAGCGGCCAGGGGTAACTATGGCTACACCTTC,CASSIAARGNYGYTF
-,TRBJ1-5,TRBV28,-,TGTGCCAGCAGTTTTAGAACAAGTCTGTATAGCAATCAGCCCCAGCATTTT,CASSFRTSLYSNQPQHF